Listed below are T cell receptor beta chains from one sample, sequenced in a study of T cells in Graves' hyperthyroidism and ophthalmopathy. TCRdb ran MiXCR on the multiplex PCR reads and lists one entry per CDR3 protein. The table shows around 350,000 distinct CDR3 sequences, with around a sixth occurring only once. The sequenced material came from blood. The receptor source for this set is a woman younger than 35 with Graves' hyperthyroidism that later progressed to Graves' ophthalmopathy. CDR3s include the opening cysteine and the closing phenylalanine or tryptophan.

j_call | v_call | cdr3_aa
TRBJ2-5 | TRBV19 | CASSRSGSSPPRRETQYF
TRBJ2-5 | TRBV25-1 | CASSEWAGAGETQYF
TRBJ2-2 | TRBV10-3 | CAIKAGNTGELFF
TRBJ1-1 | TRBV3-1 | CASSQGRGGTFF
TRBJ2-1 | TRBV19 | CASSTPESAYNEQFF
TRBJ1-2 | TRBV5-1 | CASSPGEDYGYTF
TRBJ2-7 | TRBV20-1 | CSARDPDRASSYEQYF
TRBJ2-1 | TRBV20-1 | CSASPPSGSWSYNEQFF
TRBJ2-6 | TRBV2 | CASTLPGANVLTF
TRBJ2-7 | TRBV28 | CASSGWQNSYEQYF
TRBJ2-1 | TRBV18 | CASSPGLLTYNEQFF
TRBJ2-1 | TRBV2 | CASSVEGVRNEQFF
TRBJ2-2 | TRBV27 | CASSSLLRGEAGELFF
TRBJ2-1 | TRBV7-2 | CASSLVVGVSSYNEQFF
TRBJ1-5 | TRBV19 | CASRTEYSNQPQHF
TRBJ2-7 | TRBV7-9 | CASSLGVASGHLSYEQYF
TRBJ1-1 | TRBV11-2 | CASSLEQFMNTEAFF
TRBJ2-3 | TRBV9 | CASSARDRVSDTQYF
TRBJ2-3 | TRBV15 | CATSRVITDTQYF
TRBJ2-3 | TRBV12-3/TRBV12-4 | CASESDLAGPDTQYF
TRBJ2-1 | TRBV27 | CASGYSGSPYNEQFF
TRBJ2-5 | TRBV9 | CASSVAPGPGQETQYF
TRBJ2-7 | TRBV29-1 | CSVEEDGEAGVYEQYF
TRBJ2-1 | TRBV19 | CASSKTGIYNEQFF
TRBJ1-5 | TRBV5-1 | CASSLSGLGGQPQHF
TRBJ1-1 | TRBV7-2 | CASSLAGPLNTEAFF
TRBJ2-3 | TRBV2 | CASSIGGTGTDTQYF
TRBJ2-1 | TRBV7-2 | CAGSLWRDRDSYNEQFF
TRBJ1-6 | TRBV19 | CASSAPVGRYNSPLHF
TRBJ2-7 | TRBV28 | CASSTIQASPNEQYF
TRBJ1-3 | TRBV10-3 | CAIKLDRAGNTIYF
TRBJ1-1 | TRBV5-1 | CASSLAETGEAFF
NA | TRBV7-9 | CASSESSGVVYEQFF
TRBJ2-2 | TRBV7-9 | CASTEESGELFF
TRBJ2-5 | TRBV4-3 | CASSQDIGTYSRSQYF
TRBJ2-1 | TRBV27 | CASSPSRGGYNEQFF
TRBJ1-2 | TRBV3-1 | CASSQVRDGPFDYTF
TRBJ2-5 | TRBV20-1 | CSARDRDLLAGRETQYF
TRBJ2-3 | TRBV7-9 | CASSSEGPSSGTDTQYF
TRBJ1-2 | TRBV6-2/TRBV6-3 | CASSSPLRASNYGYTF
TRBJ2-7 | TRBV7-9 | CASSLRTGTSGTQGPANEQYF
TRBJ2-1 | TRBV5-1 | CASSLSYNEQFF
TRBJ1-6 | TRBV12-3/TRBV12-4 | CASRGVEGSLHF
TRBJ2-7 | TRBV14 | CASSQDWTDSYEQYF